This entry is about one T cell receptor beta chain. In this sample, this clone turned up once. Its antigen is still unknown. Base qualities are not provided; no much larger clone lies one nucleotide away. A MiSeq instrument was used for deep resolution sequencing, which targeted depths ranging from 1 in 1 million up to 1 in 200,000 T cells, with coverage averaging 10x for each clonotype. The immunoSEQ hsTCRB Kit was used to generate TCR beta libraries. Per the original workflow: ImmunoSEQ Data Assistant and ImmunoSEQ Analyzer were used for data analysis, and V, D and J genes were assigned according to IMGT definitions. Clonality, with values ranging from 0 to 1, was calculated as one minus the normalized Shannon entropy of productive rearrangement frequencies. Only overrepresented clonotypes making up at least 0.05% of each patient's repertoire were included in the public clonotype analysis. Approximately 12 repertoires from age-matched healthy donors, obtained from immuneACCESS, served as clonality controls. In TCRdb, the immuneACCESS table is reduced to in-frame sequences with V and J assigned. These tables do not hold every clone; where another copy was compared, an unresolved V gene accounts for under half, and the others remain unexplained. D and trimming were read from the DNA, whereas the V and J calls and clone size are those reported in that table. This sample holds under 150,000 clones; 65% to 85% were observed only once. The ten largest clones add up to less than 9% of the sample.

The entry originates in a study of cytotoxic CD8 clonotypes in ibrutinib-treated CLL (TCRdb year 2021). Regarding the study in general: The cohort was composed of roughly ten relapsed/refractory and roughly 16 treatment-naive patients; IGHV unmutated status was identified in some 17 patients. Partial responses were observed in some 24 patients and complete responses in 2; after a median follow-up of 68 months, remission was maintained in approximately 14 patients and progression was observed in about twelve. Samples at response were collected after a median of 12 months of treatment, with a range of about 6 to 40 months. On average, each sample had approximately 250,000 productive templates and tens of thousands of productive rearrangements. Longitudinal samples were obtainable from about 30% of the roughly 90 participants in the trial. Cryopreserved peripheral blood mononuclear cells were collected before treatment, at response, and at either disease progression or sustained remission. Patients were still on ibrutinib when every remission and progressive disease sample was collected. The paper's findings and limits, for the study overall: Clonality rose at ibrutinib response, remained stable during sustained remission, and dropped back toward baseline at progression. Sampling times were not matched between sustained-remission and progressing patients, and lymph node repertoires were not studied. Baseline clonality exceeded that of age-matched healthy donors and correlated strongly with circulating CD8+ T-cell counts. Public clonotypes were found to be uncommon and were observed to contract or remain stable during treatment; the increase in clonality was shown to reflect expansion of private clonotypes at ibrutinib response.

For TCR beta library preparation, roughly 2.2 micrograms of genomic DNA were isolated from cryopreserved PBMCs. Longitudinal blood samples from CLL patients on ibrutinib monotherapy were analyzed using high-throughput TCR beta sequencing. Patients were enrolled in a phase 2 open-label single-center ibrutinib monotherapy trial. The CDR3 contains 15 residues, cysteine and phenylalanine counted. CDR3 DNA is the only sequence kept; it has 45 bases, read in frame from the first base. Germline trimming: 0 bases from V, 2 bases from J; junction bases outside gene matches: 4. CDR1 and CDR2 were assigned from the germline V gene (reference sequence) as SGHNT and YYREEE.

The TCR comes from a human donor with chronic lymphocytic leukemia. The sample was PBMCs, taken after 36 months of ibrutinib treatment. The sequence is built from TRBV5-4 and TRBJ2-5, with TRBD1 matching 7 junction bases. DNA sequence: TGTGCCAGCAGCTTGGACGGGACAGTTCAAGAGACCCAGTACTTC. This translates into CASSLDGTVQETQYF.